This T cell receptor beta chain was recovered during a study of blood T cell repertoires in COVID-19. In the authors' methods: Cell counts per sample came from amplifying reference gene primers. Profiling relied on immunoSEQ multiplex PCR, and the TCRdb table lists in-frame clones only, not all of them. V, J and clone size derive from that table, while D and trimming were established from the DNA sequence. The sample carries about 170,000 clones, about 85% recorded once. From germline, CDR1 is LGHDT and CDR2 YNNKEL (reference sequence). V was cut by 4 bases and J by 3 bases, with 9 bases left in between. The length of the CDR3 is 13 residues.

Sequencing was carried out using peripheral blood. The receptor was isolated from a woman aged 65 to 85 with COVID-19, enrolled during active disease. The rearrangement links TRBV3-1 (or the pseudogene TRBV3-2) to TRBJ2-5; D unresolved. The chain's CDR3 is CASSPAVEETQYF. In nucleotides, the CDR3 is TGTGCCAGCAGCCCGGCGGTAGAAGAGACCCAGTACTTC.